The subject of this entry is one T cell receptor (beta chain). What it binds is unknown. The entry originates in a study of OX40 agonist ivuxolimab in advanced cancers. On the study more broadly: Aged 23 to 79 with a mean of 60 years, they were roughly 83% male.

Study findings and constraints: There was clonal expansion of CD4+ and CD8+ blood T cells by week 6 at 0.1 to 3.0 mg/kg. The antigens recognized by the expanded peripheral T cells, that is their antigen specificity, were not determined.

TCRdb's copy holds only in-frame clones and misses some; the assay was immunoSEQ multiplex PCR. The table shows some 80,000 clones, with about 87% occurring only once. The V end lost 3 bases, the J end lost 5 bases, and 10 bases lay between the germline ends. The germline gives CDR1 GTSNPN, CDR2 SVGIG (reference sequence). The CDR3 sequence is 13 residues long. Sampling of blood occurred at baseline, cycle 4 day 1, and cycle 7 day 1. This sequence joins TRBV30 and TRBJ1-4; unclear D gene. The receptor comes from an adult with an advanced solid tumor such as melanoma, head and neck, liver or kidney cancer. The sequencing used CD4+ or CD8+ T cells sorted from blood, collected in a trial of the OX40 agonist ivuxolimab. CDR3 sequence reads: CAWRVQTNEKLFF. The CDR3 nucleotides are TGTGCCTGGAGGGTACAGACGAATGAAAAACTGTTTTTT.